The source of this TCR beta chain is a study of blood T cell repertoires in COVID-19. Study overall: COVID-19 samples collected from the United States, Italy and Spain covered acute and convalescent phases. T cells, B-cell-depleted T cells, or PBMCs provided the cDNA or gDNA that served as material.

Per the original data handling: How many nucleated cells were present was estimated from reference gene primer amplification. TCRdb's table, derived via immunoSEQ multiplex PCR, lists solely in-frame clones and lacks some. V and J calls and clone size are those listed in that table; D and trimming were worked out from the DNA. Here the sample spans about 170,000 clones, about four fifths being singletons. Trimming cost V 6 bases and J 5 bases, with 11 bases left between them. The CDR3 is made up of 12 amino acids. Sequences were obtained from peripheral blood. The source of this sequence is a woman aged 65 to 85 who had recovered from COVID-19. The chain couples TRBV12-3 or TRBV12-4 to TRBJ2-7; no reliable D call. Here the CDR3 DNA reads TGTGCCAGCAGGACCGGAGTTGACGAGCAGTACTTC. Amino acid sequence: CASRTGVDEQYF.